This T cell receptor beta chain was captured by sequencing in a study of cytomegalovirus exposure and HLA in healthy donors. Study-wide results and limits: HLA allele associations emerged for roughly 16,000 TCR beta sequences in a later analysis, at 0.05 false discovery rate. Immune exposure information available was restricted to CMV serostatus.

Vbeta (60) and Jbeta (13) primers were used in the PCR. Produced via immunoSEQ multiplex PCR; TCRdb's table is partial and in-frame only. The sample has about 300,000 clones; approximately 90% are singletons. Per the germline V gene, CDR1 is MGHRA and CDR2 is YSYEKL. This CDR3 spans 12 amino acids. After removal of 5 bases from V and 5 bases from J, the junction contained 3 bases not matched to a gene. A single count supports this clone. As yet, its antigen is unknown. This chain joins TRBV4-1 and TRBJ2-7; 7 bases are a match to TRBD2. This receptor was taken from a man aged 40-49 years in good health and CMV-seropositive. Sample: PBMCs. The CDR3 spells CASSNGGDEQYF. The CDR3 nucleotides read TGCGCCAGCAGCAATGGGGGGGACGAGCAGTACTTC.